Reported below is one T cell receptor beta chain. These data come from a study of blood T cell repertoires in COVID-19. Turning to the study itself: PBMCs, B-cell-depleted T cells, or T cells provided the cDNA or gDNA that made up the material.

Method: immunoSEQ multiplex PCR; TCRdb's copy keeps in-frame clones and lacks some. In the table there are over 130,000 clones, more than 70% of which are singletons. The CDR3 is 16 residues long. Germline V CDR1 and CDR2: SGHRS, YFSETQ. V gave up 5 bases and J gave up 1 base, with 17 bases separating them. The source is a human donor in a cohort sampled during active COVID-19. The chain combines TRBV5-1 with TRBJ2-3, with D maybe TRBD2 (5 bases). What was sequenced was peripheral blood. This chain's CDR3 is CASSEGGVGGTDTQYF. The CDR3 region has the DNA TGCGCCAGCAGTGAGGGTGGGGTTGGAGGCACAGATACGCAGTATTTT. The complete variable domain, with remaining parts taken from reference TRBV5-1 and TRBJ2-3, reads KAGVTQTPRYLIKTRGQQVTLSCSPISGHRSVSWYQQTPGQGLQFLFEYFSETQRNKGNFPGRFSGRQFSNSRSEMNVSTLELGDSALYLCASSEGGVGGTDTQYFGPGTRLTVL.